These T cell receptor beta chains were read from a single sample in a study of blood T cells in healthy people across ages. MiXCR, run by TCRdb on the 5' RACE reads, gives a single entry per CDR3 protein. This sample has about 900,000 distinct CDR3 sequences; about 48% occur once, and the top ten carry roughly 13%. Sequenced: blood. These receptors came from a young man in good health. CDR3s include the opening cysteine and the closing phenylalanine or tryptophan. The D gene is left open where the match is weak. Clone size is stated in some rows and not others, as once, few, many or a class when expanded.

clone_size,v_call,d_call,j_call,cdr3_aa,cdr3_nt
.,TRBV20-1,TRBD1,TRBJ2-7,CSARDQGGQGVWEQYF,TGCAGTGCTAGAGATCAGGGGGGACAGGGGGTTTGGGAGCAGTACTTC
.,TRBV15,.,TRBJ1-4,CATSTLDSSLDEKLFF,TGTGCCACCAGCACACTGGACTCCAGTCTTGATGAAAAACTGTTTTTT
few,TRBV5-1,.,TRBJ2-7,CASSLASQIAEQYF,TGCGCCAGCAGCTTGGCCTCACAGATCGCGGAGCAGTACTTC
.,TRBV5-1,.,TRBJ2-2,CASCSSGASNTGELFF,TGCGCCAGCTGCAGTTCAGGGGCTTCGAACACCGGGGAGCTGTTTTTT
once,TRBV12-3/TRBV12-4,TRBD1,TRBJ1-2,CASSLGQARGYTF,TGTGCCAGCAGCCTCGGACAGGCCCGTGGCTACACCTTC
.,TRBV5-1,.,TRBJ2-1,CASSLGDSTPYNEQFF,TGCGCCAGCAGCTTGGGGGACTCGACCCCATACAATGAGCAGTTCTTC
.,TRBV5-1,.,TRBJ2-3,CASGLLAGTRSTDTQYF,TGCGCCAGTGGGTTACTCGCCGGGACGCGCTCCACAGATACGCAGTATTTT
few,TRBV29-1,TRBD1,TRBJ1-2,CSVDVTGVNYGYTF,TGCAGCGTTGACGTGACAGGGGTTAACTATGGCTACACCTTC
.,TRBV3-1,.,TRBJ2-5,CASSQLGGQETQYF,TGTGCCAGCAGCCAGCTGGGGGGCCAAGAGACCCAGTACTTC
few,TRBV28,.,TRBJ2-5,CASSLFGGEEETQYF,TGTGCCAGCAGTTTATTCGGCGGGGAGGAAGAGACCCAGTACTTC
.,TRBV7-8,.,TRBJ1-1,CASSLSDLNTEAFF,TGTGCCAGCAGCTTATCGGATTTGAACACTGAAGCTTTCTTT
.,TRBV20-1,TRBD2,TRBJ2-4,CSHSSGAGDIQYF,TGCAGTCATTCTAGCGGGGCGGGGGACATTCAGTACTTC
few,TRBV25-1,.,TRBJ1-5,CASGDQPQHF,TGTGCCAGCGGGGATCAGCCCCAGCATTTT
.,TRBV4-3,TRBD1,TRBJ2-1,CASSHPGTGPNEQFF,TGCGCCAGCAGCCATCCCGGGACAGGGCCCAATGAGCAGTTCTTC
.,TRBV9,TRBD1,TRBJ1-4,CASSVGRGQGGEKLFF,TGTGCCAGCAGCGTAGGAAGGGGACAGGGTGGTGAAAAACTGTTTTTT
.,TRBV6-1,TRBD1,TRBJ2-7,CASRERQGKNYEQYF,TGTGCCAGCAGGGAACGACAGGGAAAAAACTACGAGCAGTACTTC
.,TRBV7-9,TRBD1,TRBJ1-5,CASSSDRQLDQPQHF,TGTGCCAGCAGCTCGGACAGGCAGTTGGATCAGCCCCAGCATTTT
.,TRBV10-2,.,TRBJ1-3,CASSESGLDAGNTIYF,TGCGCCAGCAGTGAGAGCGGGTTGGATGCTGGAAACACCATATATTTT
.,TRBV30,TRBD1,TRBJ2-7,CAWSGRTGDEQYF,TGTGCCTGGAGTGGGCGGACAGGGGACGAGCAGTACTTC
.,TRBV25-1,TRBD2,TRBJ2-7,CASSRPGTSHYEQYF,TGTGCCAGCAGTCGACCCGGGACTAGCCACTACGAGCAGTACTTC
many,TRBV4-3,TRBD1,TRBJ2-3,CASSQGDRGKDTQYF,TGCGCCAGCAGCCAAGGAGACAGGGGGAAGGATACGCAGTATTTT
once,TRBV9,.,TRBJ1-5,CASSVGIDSPNQPQHF,TGTGCCAGCAGCGTAGGAATCGACAGCCCCAATCAGCCCCAGCATTTT
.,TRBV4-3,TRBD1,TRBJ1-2,CASSQARTGPGYTF,TGCGCCAGCAGCCAGGCCCGGACAGGGCCAGGCTACACCTTC
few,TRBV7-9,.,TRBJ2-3,CASSLASGGGDTQYF,TGTGCCAGCAGCTTAGCTTCCGGGGGAGGCGATACGCAGTATTTT
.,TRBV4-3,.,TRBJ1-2,CASSQDSGLGYTF,TGCGCCAGCAGCCAAGATTCAGGCCTGGGCTACACCTTC
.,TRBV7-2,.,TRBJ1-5,CASSLGPTGRNQPQHF,TGTGCCAGCAGCTTAGGACCAACAGGCCGCAATCAGCCCCAGCATTTT
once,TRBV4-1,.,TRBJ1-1,CASSQSVLNTEAFF,TGCGCCAGCAGCCAAAGCGTGTTGAACACTGAAGCTTTCTTT
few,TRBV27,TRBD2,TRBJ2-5,CASRLTLAGKETQYF,TGTGCCAGCCGCCTGACACTAGCGGGGAAGGAGACCCAGTACTTC
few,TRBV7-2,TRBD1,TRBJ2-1,CASSLKGAGVEQFF,TGTGCCAGCAGCTTAAAGGGGGCAGGGGTAGAGCAGTTCTTC
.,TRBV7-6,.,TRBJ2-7,CASSVNRSSYEQYF,TGTGCCAGCAGCGTAAACAGGTCCTCCTACGAGCAGTACTTC
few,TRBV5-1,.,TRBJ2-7,CASGVGTPHEQYF,TGCGCCAGCGGAGTCGGGACACCCCACGAGCAGTACTTC
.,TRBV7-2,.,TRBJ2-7,CASSSPRNGYEQYF,TGTGCCAGCAGCTCCCCCCGGAATGGATACGAGCAGTACTTC
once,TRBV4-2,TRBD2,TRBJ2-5,CASSQANRTSGGRETQYF,TGTGCCAGCAGCCAAGCAAATAGAACTAGCGGGGGTCGAGAGACCCAGTACTTC
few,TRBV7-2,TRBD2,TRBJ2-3,CASSKGLAGASTDTQYF,TGTGCCAGCAGCAAGGGACTAGCGGGGGCTAGCACAGATACGCAGTATTTT
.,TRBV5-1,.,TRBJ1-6,CASSLGGESSPLHF,TGCGCCAGCAGCTTGGGTGGGGAAAGTTCACCCCTCCACTTT
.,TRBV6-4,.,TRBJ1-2,CASSDSRRGYTF,TGTGCCAGCAGTGACTCGCGGCGGGGCTACACCTTC
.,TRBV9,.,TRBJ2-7,CASSVASGFEQYF,TGTGCCAGCAGCGTAGCTTCGGGGTTCGAGCAGTACTTC
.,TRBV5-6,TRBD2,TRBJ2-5,CASSWGLHVLSQETQYF,TGTGCCAGCAGCTGGGGACTACACGTACTATCCCAAGAGACCCAGTACTTC
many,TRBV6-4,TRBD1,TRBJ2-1,CASSETGQGHDEQFF,TGTGCCAGCAGTGAAACGGGACAGGGGCACGATGAGCAGTTCTTC
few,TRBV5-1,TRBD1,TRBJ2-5,CASAPGTGVGETQYF,TGCGCCAGCGCCCCCGGGACAGGGGTCGGAGAGACCCAGTACTTC
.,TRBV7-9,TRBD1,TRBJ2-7,CATVDRGQTYEQYF,TGTGCCACCGTGGACAGGGGGCAAACCTACGAGCAGTACTTC
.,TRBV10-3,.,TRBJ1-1,CAISQQGGTEAFF,TGTGCCATCAGCCAGCAAGGGGGCACTGAAGCTTTCTTT
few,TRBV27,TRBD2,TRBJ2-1,CASSPFGLANEQFF,TGTGCCAGCAGTCCCTTCGGACTAGCTAATGAGCAGTTCTTC
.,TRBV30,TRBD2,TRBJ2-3,CAWSREGGGTDTQYF,TGTGCCTGGAGTCGGGAGGGAGGGGGCACAGATACGCAGTATTTT
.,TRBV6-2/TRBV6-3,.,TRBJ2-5,CASRRTPYQETQYF,TGTGCCAGCAGGAGGACACCGTACCAAGAGACCCAGTACTTC
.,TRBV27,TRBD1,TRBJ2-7,CASSLTTGSCEQYF,TGTGCCAGCAGTTTAACGACAGGGTCCTGCGAGCAGTACTTC
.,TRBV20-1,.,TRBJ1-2,CSASDSGLYGYTF,TGCAGTGCTAGTGACAGTGGACTCTATGGCTACACCTTC
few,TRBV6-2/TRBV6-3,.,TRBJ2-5,CASSFLAEFQETQYF,TGTGCCAGCAGTTTTTTAGCGGAGTTCCAAGAGACCCAGTACTTC
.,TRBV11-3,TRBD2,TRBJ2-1,CASSATGLAGGPKDNEQFF,TGTGCCAGCAGCGCAACAGGACTAGCGGGGGGGCCAAAGGACAATGAGCAGTTCTTC
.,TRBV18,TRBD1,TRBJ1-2,CASSPSGTGNYGYTF,TGTGCCAGCTCACCCTCCGGGACAGGGAACTATGGCTACACCTTC
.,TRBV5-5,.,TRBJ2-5,CASGEQGGETQYF,TGTGCCAGCGGGGAACAGGGAGGGGAGACCCAGTACTTC
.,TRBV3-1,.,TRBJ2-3,CASSQEGLRTDTQYF,TGTGCCAGCAGCCAAGAGGGACTCCGCACAGATACGCAGTATTTT
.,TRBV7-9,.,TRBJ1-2,CASTYGTQNYGYTF,TGTGCCAGCACGTACGGGACCCAGAACTATGGCTACACCTTC